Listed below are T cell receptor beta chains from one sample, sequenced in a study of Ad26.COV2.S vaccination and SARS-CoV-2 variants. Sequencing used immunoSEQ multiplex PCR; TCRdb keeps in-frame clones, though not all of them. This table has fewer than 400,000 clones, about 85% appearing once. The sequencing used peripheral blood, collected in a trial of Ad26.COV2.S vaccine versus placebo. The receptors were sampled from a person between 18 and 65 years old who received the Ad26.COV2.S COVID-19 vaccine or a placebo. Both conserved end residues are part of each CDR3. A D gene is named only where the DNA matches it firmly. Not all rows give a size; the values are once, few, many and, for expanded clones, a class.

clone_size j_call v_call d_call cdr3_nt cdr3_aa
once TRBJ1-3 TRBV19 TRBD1 TGTGCCTCGCGGACAGGGGACAATTCGATTTCTGGAAACACCATATATTTT CASRTGDNSISGNTIYF
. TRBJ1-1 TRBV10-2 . TGCGCCAGCACCGACCTGAACACTGAAGCTTTCTTT CASTDLNTEAFF
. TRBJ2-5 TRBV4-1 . TGCGCCAGCAGCCAATTGATGGGGGCACGGGAGACCCAGTACTTC CASSQLMGARETQYF
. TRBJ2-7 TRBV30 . TGTGCCTGGAGTGAACGGGCCCCCTACGAGCAGTACTTC CAWSERAPYEQYF
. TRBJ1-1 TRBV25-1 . TGTGCCAGCAGTGAAAACGACATGAACACTGAAGCTTTCTTT CASSENDMNTEAFF
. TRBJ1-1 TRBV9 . TGTGCCAGCAGCGTAGTGGGGGGGCTCACTGAAGCTTTCTTT CASSVVGGLTEAFF
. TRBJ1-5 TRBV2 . TGTGCCAGCATGGGTGACGGCTTTAATCAGCCCCAGCATTTT CASMGDGFNQPQHF
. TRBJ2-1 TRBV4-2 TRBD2 TGTGCCAGCAGCCTAAGCCGGGGGGCCTACAATGAGCAGTTCTTC CASSLSRGAYNEQFF
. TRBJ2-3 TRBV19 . TGTGCCAGTAGTATTGTGGGGGCAGATACGCAGTATTTT CASSIVGADTQYF
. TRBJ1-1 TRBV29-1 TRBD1 TGCAGCGTTGGACAGGGTGGAACTGAAGCTTTCTTT CSVGQGGTEAFF
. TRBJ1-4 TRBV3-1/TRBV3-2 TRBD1 TGTGCCAGCAGCCAAGGACAGGGGGGTGAAAAACTGTTTTTT CASSQGQGGEKLFF
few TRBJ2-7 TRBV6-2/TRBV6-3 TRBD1 TGTGCCAGCAGTTACGGGACAGGGAGCCACGAGCAGTACTTC CASSYGTGSHEQYF
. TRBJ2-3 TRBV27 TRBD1 TGTGCCAGCAGCTCAACTACGGGACAGGGGATCACAGATACGCAGTATTTT CASSSTTGQGITDTQYF
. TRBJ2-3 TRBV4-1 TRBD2 TGCGCCAGCAGCCAAGTAGGCGGGGGGGCGACAGATACGCAGTATTTT CASSQVGGGATDTQYF
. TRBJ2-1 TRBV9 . TGTGCCAGCAGCGTTTATTCCGATGAGCAGTTCTTC CASSVYSDEQFF
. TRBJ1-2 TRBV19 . TGTGCCAGTAGTGCCTATGGCTACACCTTC CASSAYGYTF
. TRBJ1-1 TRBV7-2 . TGTGCCAGCAGCTTCCGGGGCGCTGATACTGAAGCTTTCTTT CASSFRGADTEAFF
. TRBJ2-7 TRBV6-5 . TGTGCCAGCATTGCGGGACATAAAGGCGAGCAGTACTTC CASIAGHKGEQYF
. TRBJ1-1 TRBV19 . TGTGCCAGTAGTATAGATTCCTGGCAGGGAACTGAAGCTTTCTTT CASSIDSWQGTEAFF
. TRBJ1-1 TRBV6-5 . TGTGCCAGCAGTCCGAGGACTAGGAACACTGAAGCTTTCTTT CASSPRTRNTEAFF
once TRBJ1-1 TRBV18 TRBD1 TGTGCCAGCTCAGCGGATCAGGGGGTGAACACTGAAGCTTTCTTT CASSADQGVNTEAFF
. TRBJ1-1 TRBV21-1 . TGTGCCAGCAGCAAAGGAGTGAGCAAAAACACTGAAGCTTTCTTT CASSKGVSKNTEAFF
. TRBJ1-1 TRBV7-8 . TGTGCCAGCAGCTTAGCCAGGGTCGGGACTGAAGCTTTCTTT CASSLARVGTEAFF
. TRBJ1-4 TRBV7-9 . TGTGCCAGCAGCCTATGGACAGCGGGACGGGAAAAACTGTTTTTT CASSLWTAGREKLFF
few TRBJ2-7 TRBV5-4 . TGTGCCAGCAGCTTGGCCGCGGGGAGCTCCTACGAGCAGTACTTC CASSLAAGSSYEQYF
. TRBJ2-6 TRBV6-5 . TGTGCCAGCACCGGATTCTCTGGGGCCAACGTCCTGACTTTC CASTGFSGANVLTF
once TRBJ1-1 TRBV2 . TGTGCCAGCAGGGGGGGTACCGGCACTGAAGCTTTCTTT CASRGGTGTEAFF
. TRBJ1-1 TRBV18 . TGTGCCAGCTCACCAGTTACAGGAAACGCTGAAGCTTTCTTT CASSPVTGNAEAFF
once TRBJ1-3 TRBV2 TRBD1 TGTGCCAGCCGCCGGGACAGGGGGGTCTGGAGTGGAAACACCATATATTTT CASRRDRGVWSGNTIYF
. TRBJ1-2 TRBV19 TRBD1 TGTGCCAGTAGTATGGGACAGAACTATGGCTACACCTTC CASSMGQNYGYTF
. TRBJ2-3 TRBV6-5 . TGTGCCAGCACCACCCCGGGACACTTTACGCAGTATTTT CASTTPGHFTQYF
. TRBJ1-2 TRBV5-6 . TGTGCCAGCAAGTGGACGAGATCCGGCTACACCTTC CASKWTRSGYTF
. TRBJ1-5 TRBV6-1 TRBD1 TGTGCCAGCAGTGATCAGGGGGATAGCAATCAGCCCCAGCATTTT CASSDQGDSNQPQHF
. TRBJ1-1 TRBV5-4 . TGTGCCAGCAGCAGACTTCCGAACACTGAAGCTTTCTTT CASSRLPNTEAFF
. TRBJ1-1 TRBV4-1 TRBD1 TGCGCCAGCAGCCAACCCTGGACAGGTGTGAACACTGAAGCTTTCTTT CASSQPWTGVNTEAFF
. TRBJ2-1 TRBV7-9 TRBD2 TGTGCCAGCAGTACCGTAGCGGGGGGCCAAGTCCATGAGCAGTTCTTC CASSTVAGGQVHEQFF
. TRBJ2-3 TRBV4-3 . TGCGCCAGCAGCCAAGATCGACCGGATACGCAGTATTTT CASSQDRPDTQYF
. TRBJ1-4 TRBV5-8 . TGTGCCAGCAGCTTAAGGGACATACGTGAAAAACTGTTTTTT CASSLRDIREKLFF
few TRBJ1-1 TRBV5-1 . TGCGCCAGCAGCAAAGAATTGAACACTGAAGCTTTCTTT CASSKELNTEAFF
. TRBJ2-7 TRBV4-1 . TGCGCCAGCAGCCAAGATTTAGTTGGGTACGAGCAGTACTTC CASSQDLVGYEQYF
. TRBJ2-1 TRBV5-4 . TGTGCCAGCAGCGAGGGGCCCAGCACTTACAATGAGCAGTTCTTC CASSEGPSTYNEQFF
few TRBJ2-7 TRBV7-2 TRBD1 TGTGCCAGCAGCTCAACACCGGGACAGTCCTACGAGCAGTACTTC CASSSTPGQSYEQYF
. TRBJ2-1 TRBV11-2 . TGTGCCAGCAGCTTAGGGGCGGGGACAACCTACAATGAGCAGTTCTTC CASSLGAGTTYNEQFF
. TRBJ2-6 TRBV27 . TGTGCCAGCAGTTTTAAGGTCTCGGCTGGGGCCAACGTCCTGACTTTC CASSFKVSAGANVLTF